These 30 T cell receptor beta chains were sequenced from one sample in a study of OX40 agonist ivuxolimab in advanced cancers. TCRdb keeps only in-frame clones here, not all; method: immunoSEQ multiplex PCR. Here the sample spans fewer than 55,000 clones, roughly 88% being singletons. This specimen consisted of CD4+ or CD8+ T cells sorted from blood, obtained in a trial of the OX40 agonist ivuxolimab. These receptors all stem from an adult with an advanced solid tumor such as melanoma, head and neck, liver or kidney cancer.

This chain links TRBV7-9 with TRBJ2-7; TRBD2 matches 7 bases. The germline CDR1 and CDR2 sequences are SEHNR and FQNEAQ (reference sequence). V lost 7 bases to trimming and J lost 2 bases; unmatched junction nucleotides: 5. The CDR3 runs to 13 residues. The CDR3 DNA reads TGTGCCAGCAAAGTGGGGGGGACCTACGAGCAGTACTTC. This gives the protein CASKVGGTYEQYF.

This clone has just a few counts. V and J are TRBV5-5 and TRBJ1-2, with D maybe TRBD1 (5 bases). CDR3 length equals 13 residues. V was cut by 4 bases and J by 2 bases, with 9 bases left in between. The V gene's germline CDR1 is SGHKS and CDR2 YYEKEE (reference sequence). This CDR3 reads CASSPSGNYGYTF. The CDR3 region has the DNA TGTGCCAGCAGCCCCTCAGGGAACTATGGCTACACCTTC. Together with reference TRBV5-5 and TRBJ1-2, the CDR3 gives the full variable domain: DAGVTQSPTHLIKTRGQQVTLRCSPISGHKSVSWYQQVLGQGPQFIFQYYEKEERGRGNFPDRFSARQFPNYSSELNVNALLLGDSALYLCASSPSGNYGYTFGSGTRLTVV.

The chain has TRBV7-9 and TRBJ1-1; TRBD1 aligns across 7 bases. This CDR3 is built from 14 residues. Germline assignment: CDR1 SEHNR and CDR2 FQNEAQ (reference sequence). Trimming at V came to 6 bases and at J to 5 bases, leaving 9 bases not matched to a gene. In DNA form, the CDR3 reads TGTGCCAGCAGAAACGACAGGGATGGAACTGAAGCTTTCTTT. Its protein is CASRNDRDGTEAFF.

The V call is TRBV28, the J call TRBJ2-7, with 10 bases that match TRBD2. Germline CDR1 MDHEN, CDR2 SYDVKM. CDR3 length: 14 amino acids. V dropped 8 bases and J dropped 3; count of bases not matched to a gene: 7. The CDR3 DNA sequence: TGTGCCAGCGGACAACTAGCGGGGTTCTACGAGCAGTACTTC. This sequence encodes CASGQLAGFYEQYF.

The chain uses TRBV19 and TRBJ2-5; TRBD2 aligns across 7 bases. The germline V gene encodes CDR1 LNHDA and CDR2 SQIVND (reference sequence). There are 14 residues in the CDR3. The trim removed 4 bases at V and 5 bases at J, leaving 7 bases unmatched. The CDR3 bases are TGTGCCAGTAGTAAGCGCGGGAGTTATGAGACCCAGTACTTC. Translating it yields CASSKRGSYETQYF.

The V call is TRBV28, the J call TRBJ2-7; possible D gene TRBD2, 6 bases. Trimming shortened V by 5 bases and J by 1 base, and 12 bases separated the two germline ends. CDR3 length: 14 residues. Germline V gene sequence: CDR1 MDHEN, CDR2 SYDVKM. CDR3 nucleotide sequence: TGTGCCAGCAGTACCGGGACTGAGTCCTACGAGCAGTACTTC. Its protein product is CASSTGTESYEQYF.

The chain is built from TRBV30 and TRBJ1-5; D is undetermined. This CDR3 comprises 16 residues. The V end lost 3 bases, the J end lost 2 bases, and 17 bases lay between the germline ends. The germline gives CDR1 GTSNPN, CDR2 SVGIG (reference sequence). The CDR3 DNA reads as TGTGCCTGGAGCAAAAGGTTCGCCCTGGGCAATCAGCCCCAGCATTTT. The encoded protein is CAWSKRFALGNQPQHF.

The chain joins TRBV5-1 to TRBJ2-1, with D possibly being TRBD1 (5 bases). Between the trimmed V and J ends, which lost 6 bases and 0 bases, there was a span of 13 bases. CDR3 length: 15 residues. Germline V gene sequence: CDR1 SGHRS, CDR2 YFSETQ. Here the CDR3 reads CASKSDRLSYNEQFF. CDR3 bases: TGCGCCAGCAAATCCGACAGACTCTCCTACAATGAGCAGTTCTTC.

This chain links TRBV7-9 with TRBJ2-3; D not certain. CDR1 and CDR2 (germline): SEHNR, FQNEAQ (reference sequence). V shed 3 bases and J shed 1 base, with 14 bases lying between them. This CDR3 has 16 amino acids. For the CDR3, the DNA is TGTGCCAGCAGCTTCGTTTCAGTCTCTGGCACAGATACGCAGTATTTT. Amino acids: CASSFVSVSGTDTQYF.

This chain connects TRBV15 to TRBJ2-1, with 8 bases aligning to TRBD1. V was clipped by 3 bases and J by 5 bases; unmatched bases: 0. Germline V CDR1 and CDR2: LNHNV, YYDKDF (reference sequence). The length of the CDR3 is 13 residues. CDR3 nucleotide sequence: TGTGCCACCAGCAGGACAGGGGACAATGAGCAGTTCTTC. Its translation is CATSRTGDNEQFF.

The V and J genes are TRBV7-2 and TRBJ2-4; TRBD1 aligns across 7 bases. This CDR3 comprises 13 residues. In germline, CDR1 is SGHTA, CDR2 FQGNSA. V lost 5 bases to trimming and J lost 6 bases; unmatched junction nucleotides: 4. CDR3 loop: CASSRTGGNIQYF. As DNA, the CDR3 is TGTGCCAGCAGCCGGACAGGAGGAAACATTCAGTACTTC.

The table lists this clone with a few counts. The J gene is TRBJ2-3, the V gene TRBV4-2; 8 bases are shared with TRBD2. Germline loops: CDR1 LGHNA, CDR2 YNFKEQ. V trimming: 4 bases; J trimming: 5 bases; junction bases outside the gene matches: 8. This CDR3 contains 15 residues. CDR3 residues: CASSRSGSAGDTQYF. The CDR3 bases are TGTGCCAGCAGCCGGAGCGGGAGTGCCGGAGATACGCAGTATTTT.

The rearrangement links TRBV18 to TRBJ1-2; D not resolved. This CDR3 contains 15 residues. V lost 4 bases to trimming and J lost 6 bases, with 18 bases between them. The germline V gene has CDR1 KGHSH and CDR2 LQKENI. The CDR3 spells CASSRGSGESDGYTF. The CDR3 DNA follows: TGTGCCAGCTCACGCGGTTCGGGCGAGAGCGATGGCTACACCTTC.

With respect to this clone: At one boundary the junction diverges from the germline segment, which might be a read error. The chain links TRBV2 to TRBJ2-5; D not certain. The V gene's germline CDR1 is SNHLY and CDR2 FYNNEI. The CDR3 spans 13 residues. CDR3 nucleotide sequence: TGTGCCAGCAACCGACGGACGCAAGAGGCCCAGTACTTC. Translated: CASNRRTQEAQYF. Together with reference TRBV2 and TRBJ2-5, the CDR3 gives the full variable domain: EPEVTQTPSHQVTQMGQEVILRCVPISNHLYFYWYRQILGQKVEFLVSFYNNEISEKSEIFDDQFSVERPDGSNFTLKIRSTKLEDSAMYFCASNRRTQEAQYFGPGTRLLVL.

The gene calls are TRBV7-2 and TRBJ2-1; D is unresolved. Between the trimmed V and J ends, which lost 1 base and 7 bases, there was a span of 5 bases. CDR1 is SGHTA and CDR2 is FQGNSA in the germline V gene. The CDR3 is made up of 12 amino acids. As DNA, the CDR3 is TGTGCCAGCAGCTTAGATAGGAATGAGCAGTTCTTC. Translating it yields CASSLDRNEQFF.

The rearrangement joins TRBV28 to TRBJ2-5; 7 bases are shared with TRBD1. The DNA matches TRBJ2-7 better at its end, which makes the J call doubtful. Germline CDR1 MDHEN, CDR2 SYDVKM. CDR3 size: 14 residues. The CDR3 nucleotides are TGTGCCAGCAGTCGACAGGGTCCCCCCTACGAGCAGTACTTC. This codes for CASSRQGPPYEQYF.

The chain joins TRBV27 to TRBJ2-1; TRBD2 matches 8 bases. The CDR3 has 15 residues. Germline assignment: CDR1 MNHEY and CDR2 SMNVEV (reference sequence). V lost 6 bases and J lost 10; bases outside the gene matches: 14. Written as DNA, the CDR3 is TGTGCCAGCAGATATACCGGGACTAGTGTTCGGGAGCAGTTCTTC. Its protein is CASRYTGTSVREQFF.

The chain recombines TRBV18 with TRBJ1-2; D is perhaps TRBD1 (5 bases). V was trimmed by 2 bases and J by 1 base, leaving 8 bases between them. The germline gives CDR1 KGHSH, CDR2 LQKENI. The CDR3 contains 14 residues. In nucleotides, the CDR3 is TGTGCCAGCTCACCAGGGACTGATAACTATGGCTACACCTTC. Protein: CASSPGTDNYGYTF.

This clone was observed a few times. The chain couples TRBV6-1 to TRBJ1-5; D perhaps matches TRBD1 (5 bases). This CDR3 contains 17 residues. Trimming shortened V by 4 bases and J by 7 bases, and 23 bases separated the two germline ends. CDR1 and CDR2 (germline): MNHNS, SASEGT. For the CDR3, the DNA is TGTGCCAGCAGTGGATATACCCTAACAGGCCCCGAGCAGCCCCAGCATTTT. Its translation: CASSGYTLTGPEQPQHF.

This chain uses TRBV10-3 with TRBJ2-5, with a weak D call TRBD2 (6 bases). The CDR3 extends over 13 amino acids. The germline V gene has CDR1 ENHRY and CDR2 SYGVKD. V lost 8 bases to trimming and J lost 5 bases, with 15 bases between them. The CDR3 reads CAISSATWETQYF. Here the CDR3 DNA reads TGTGCCATCTCTAGCGCAACCTGGGAGACCCAGTACTTC.

The gene calls are TRBV13 and TRBJ2-1; maybe TRBD2 (7 bases). V was cut by 5 bases and J by 0 bases, with 14 bases left in between. The CDR3 is made up of 16 amino acids. The germline gives CDR1 PRHDT, CDR2 FYEKMQ (reference sequence). The CDR3 DNA is TGTGCCAGCAGCAGGGGGGGCCTGAGCTCCTACAATGAGCAGTTCTTC. Translated: CASSRGGLSSYNEQFF.

The rearrangement joins TRBV7-2 to TRBJ2-5; D might be TRBD1 (7 bases). The CDR3 covers 15 residues. CDR1 is SGHTA and CDR2 is FQGNSA in the germline V gene. Trimming pared 2 bases from V and 2 bases from J, leaving 12 bases between. Written as DNA, the CDR3 is TGTGCCAGCAGCTTAATGACAGGGAGGCAAGAGACCCAGTACTTC. Translated: CASSLMTGRQETQYF.

The chain links TRBV7-2 to TRBJ1-5; tentatively, D is TRBD1 (6 bases). V was trimmed by 5 bases and J by 6 bases, leaving 20 bases between them. Per germline, CDR1 SGHTA and CDR2 FQGNSA. This CDR3 comprises 16 residues. The CDR3 region has the DNA TGTGCCAGCAGCCGAAGGGACACGCTTCGAGGTCAGCCCCAGCATTTT. It encodes CASSRRDTLRGQPQHF.

The chain carries TRBV6-6 and TRBJ1-1; tentative D call: TRBD1 (5 bases). Per the germline V gene, CDR1 is MNHNY and CDR2 is SVGAGI (reference sequence). The CDR3 sequence is 14 residues long. Between the trimmed V and J ends, which lost 7 bases and 0 bases, there was a span of 12 bases. This CDR3 reads CASIDSSMNTEAFF. As DNA, the CDR3 is TGTGCCAGCATCGACAGCTCCATGAACACTGAAGCTTTCTTT.

The CDR3 loop is CASSLGFLLAGGRETQYF. The CDR3, as DNA: TGTGCCAGCAGCTTAGGCTTCTTGCTAGCGGGGGGGCGAGAGACCCAGTACTTC. The gene calls are TRBV7-2 and TRBJ2-5; 12 bases agree with TRBD2. From germline, CDR1 is SGHTA and CDR2 FQGNSA. This CDR3 is built from 18 residues. Trimming cost V 1 base and J 4 bases; bases outside gene matches: 10.

The V call is TRBV5-7, the J call TRBJ1-5; D not resolved. TRBV5-7 has ORF status, its function being uncertain. The CDR3 extends over 13 amino acids. Trimming shortened V by 2 bases and J by 3 bases, and 6 bases separated the two germline ends. The CDR3 DNA reads TGTGCCAGCAGCTTTACGGCCAATCAGCCCCAGCATTTT. The encoded protein is CASSFTANQPQHF.

The chain combines TRBV6-5 with TRBJ1-2; D is uncertain. The CDR3 has 15 residues. CDR1 and CDR2 from the germline V gene are MNHEY and SVGAGI. Deletions cut 1 base from V and 8 bases from J, with 17 bases between. Written as DNA, the CDR3 is TGTGCCAGCAGTTACTTCGACCCTCCTTTTGAGGGCTACACCTTC. Residues: CASSYFDPPFEGYTF.

The V gene is TRBV11-2, the J gene TRBJ1-1; TRBD1 might be the D (5 bases). The V end lost 5 bases, the J end lost 8 bases, and 18 bases lay between the germline ends. The CDR3 covers 14 residues. The germline CDR1 and CDR2 sequences are SGHAT and FQNNGV. As DNA, the CDR3 is TGTGCCAGCAGCCCCCGGGACGCCTCAGGAGAAGCTTTCTTT. The encoded protein is CASSPRDASGEAFF.

V gene TRBV6-5 combines with J gene TRBJ1-6, with a possible D match to TRBD1 (6 bases). This CDR3 comprises 15 residues. Germline V gives CDR1 MNHEY, CDR2 SVGAGI. V lost 6 bases to trimming and J lost 6 bases, with 15 bases between them. Here the CDR3 DNA reads TGTGCCAGCAGCCGACAGGAGGGGACTAATTCACCCCTCCACTTT. Protein product: CASSRQEGTNSPLHF.

The chain couples TRBV4-3 to TRBJ1-1, with TRBD1 identical over 7 bases. The CDR3 loop spans 16 amino acids. Looked up from germline, CDR1 is LGHNA and CDR2 is YSLEER. V was clipped by 4 bases and J by 1 base; unmatched bases: 9. The CDR3 DNA is TGCGCCAGCAGCCGACTGAGAGGGACAGAGAACACTGAAGCTTTCTTT. It specifies CASSRLRGTENTEAFF.